What follows are 6 T cell receptor beta chains derived from one specimen sequenced in a study of control samples from healthy donors and cancer patients (dated by TCRdb to the early 2020s). The library was obtained by the immunoSEQ multiplex PCR assay. Not all clones reach the TCRdb copy of this immuneACCESS table, which keeps in-frame sequences only. Checked studies attribute under half of the gap to unresolved V genes and leave the rest unexplained. This sample comprises under 150,000 clones, approximately 94% of them detected only once. The top ten hold 3.6% of the sample. The sample was blood. These receptors were taken from a man aged 30 to 45 in good health.

The chain carries TRBV6-2 or TRBV6-3 and TRBJ1-1; 7 bases are shared with TRBD1. The CDR3 consists of 17 residues. Germline V lookup: CDR1 MNHEY, CDR2 SVGEGT. Losses at the gene ends were 0 bases for V and 2 bases for J; bases not matched to a gene: 9. CDR3 nucleotide sequence: TGTGCCAGCAGTTACTCCGGCAGGGGGGGAACCAACACTGAAGCTTTCTTT. This encodes CASSYSGRGGTNTEAFF.

The table lists this clone with a count of one. The rearrangement uses TRBV14 and TRBJ2-7, with D tentatively TRBD2 (5 bases). Germline values: CDR1 SGHDN, CDR2 FVKESK. Trimming shortened V by 0 bases and J by 2 bases, and 8 bases separated the two germline ends. There are 14 residues in the CDR3. CDR3 residues: CASSQDPAAYEQYF. In nucleotides, the CDR3 is TGTGCCAGCAGCCAAGATCCAGCGGCCTACGAGCAGTACTTC.

The chain couples TRBV5-1 to TRBJ1-6; TRBD1 aligns across 8 bases. The CDR3 runs to 20 residues. After removal of 0 bases from V and 0 bases from J, the junction contained 11 bases not matched to a gene. Germline values: CDR1 SGHRS, CDR2 YFSETQ. Written as DNA, the CDR3 is TGCGCCAGCAGCTTGGCCCCCTCCGGGACAGGTAGCTCCTATAATTCACCCCTCCACTTT. Translated, it gives CASSLAPSGTGSSYNSPLHF.

The genes are TRBV19 and TRBJ2-1; 7 nucleotides align to TRBD2. The CDR3 length is 16 residues. Germline-derived CDR1 and CDR2 are LNHDA and SQIVND (reference sequence). V lost 0 bases and J lost 4; bases outside the gene matches: 6. The CDR3 bases are TGTGCCAGTAGTATAGATGGTGGGGGGGGTTACAATGAGCAGTTCTTC. Protein: CASSIDGGGGYNEQFF.

This clone has more than one count but fewer than ten. In DNA form, the CDR3 reads TGTGCCAGCAGCTTAGGTTTGGGGCCAGGGGGCGCGGAGACCCAGTACTTC. Its protein product is CASSLGLGPGGAETQYF. The V gene is TRBV7-2, the J gene TRBJ2-5; TRBD1 matches 8 bases. This CDR3 comprises 17 residues. Trimming cost V 1 base and J 5 bases; bases outside gene matches: 12. Germline CDR1 reads SGHTA; CDR2 reads FQGNSA.

This chain links TRBV4-1 with TRBJ1-2; 7 bases agree with TRBD1. Germline V CDR1 and CDR2: MGHRA, YSYEKL. Trimming cost V 0 bases and J 5 bases; bases outside gene matches: 9. The CDR3 runs 16 residues. The CDR3 nucleotides read TGCGCCAGCAGCCAAGATGTGAGACAGGGAGATTATGGCTACACCTTC. Its translation: CASSQDVRQGDYGYTF.